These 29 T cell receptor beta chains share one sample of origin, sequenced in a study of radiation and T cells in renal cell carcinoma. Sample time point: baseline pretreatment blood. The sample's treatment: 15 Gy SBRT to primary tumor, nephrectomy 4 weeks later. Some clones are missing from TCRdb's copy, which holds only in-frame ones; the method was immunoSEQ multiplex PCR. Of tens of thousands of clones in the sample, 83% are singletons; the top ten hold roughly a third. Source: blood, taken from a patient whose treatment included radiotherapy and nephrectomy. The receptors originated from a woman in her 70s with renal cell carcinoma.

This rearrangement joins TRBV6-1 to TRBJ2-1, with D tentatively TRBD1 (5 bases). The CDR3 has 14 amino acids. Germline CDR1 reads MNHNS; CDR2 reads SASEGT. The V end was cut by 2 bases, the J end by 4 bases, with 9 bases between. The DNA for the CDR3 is TGTGCCAGCAGTGAATGGGGCAGGTACAATGAGCAGTTCTTC. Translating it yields CASSEWGRYNEQFF.

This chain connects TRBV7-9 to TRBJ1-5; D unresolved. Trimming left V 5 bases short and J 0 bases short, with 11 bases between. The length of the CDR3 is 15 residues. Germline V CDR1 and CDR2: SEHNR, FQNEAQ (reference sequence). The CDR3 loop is CASSPAGNSNQPQHF. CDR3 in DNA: TGTGCCAGCAGCCCCGCGGGTAATAGCAATCAGCCCCAGCATTTT.

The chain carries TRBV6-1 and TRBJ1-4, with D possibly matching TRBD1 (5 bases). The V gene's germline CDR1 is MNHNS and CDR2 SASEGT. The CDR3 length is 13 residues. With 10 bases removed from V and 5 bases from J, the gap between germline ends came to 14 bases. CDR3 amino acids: CAIRQTINEKLFF. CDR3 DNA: TGTGCCATTCGACAGACCATAAATGAAAAACTGTTTTTT.

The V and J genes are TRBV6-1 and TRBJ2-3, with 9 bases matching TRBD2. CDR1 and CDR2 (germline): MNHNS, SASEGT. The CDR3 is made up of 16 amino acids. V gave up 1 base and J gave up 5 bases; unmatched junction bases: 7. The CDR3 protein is CASSEGVAGEIDTQYF. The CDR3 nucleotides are TGTGCCAGCAGTGAAGGGGTAGCGGGAGAAATAGATACGCAGTATTTT.

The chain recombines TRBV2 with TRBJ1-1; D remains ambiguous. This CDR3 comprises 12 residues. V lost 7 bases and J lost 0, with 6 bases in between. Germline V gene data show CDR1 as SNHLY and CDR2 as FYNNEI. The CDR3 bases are TGTGCCAGCACGAAGATGAACACTGAAGCTTTCTTT. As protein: CASTKMNTEAFF.

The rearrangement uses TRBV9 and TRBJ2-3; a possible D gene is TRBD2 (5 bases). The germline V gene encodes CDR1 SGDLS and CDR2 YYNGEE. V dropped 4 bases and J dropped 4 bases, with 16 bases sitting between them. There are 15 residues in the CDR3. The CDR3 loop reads CASSPRDRDADTQYF. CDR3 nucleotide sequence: TGTGCCAGCAGCCCACGGGATAGGGATGCAGATACGCAGTATTTT.

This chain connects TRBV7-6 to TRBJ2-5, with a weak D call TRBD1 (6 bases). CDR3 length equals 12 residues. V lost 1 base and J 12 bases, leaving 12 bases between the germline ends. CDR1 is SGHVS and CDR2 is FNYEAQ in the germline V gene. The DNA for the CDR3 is TGTGCCAGCAGCTTAGGGTTGGGACATGAGTACTTC. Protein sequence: CASSLGLGHEYF.

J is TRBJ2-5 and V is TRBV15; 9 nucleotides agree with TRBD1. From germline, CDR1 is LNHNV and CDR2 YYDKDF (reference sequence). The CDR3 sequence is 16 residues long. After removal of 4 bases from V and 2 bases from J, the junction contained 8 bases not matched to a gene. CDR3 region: CATSTVRDRGQETQYF. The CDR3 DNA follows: TGTGCCACCAGCACTGTCCGTGACAGGGGGCAAGAGACCCAGTACTTC.

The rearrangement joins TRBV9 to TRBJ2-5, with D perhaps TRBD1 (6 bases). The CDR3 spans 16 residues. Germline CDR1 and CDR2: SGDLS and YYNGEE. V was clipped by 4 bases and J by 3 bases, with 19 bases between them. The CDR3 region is CASSPSPRQDKETQYF. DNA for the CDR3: TGTGCCAGCAGCCCTAGTCCTCGACAGGATAAAGAGACCCAGTACTTC.

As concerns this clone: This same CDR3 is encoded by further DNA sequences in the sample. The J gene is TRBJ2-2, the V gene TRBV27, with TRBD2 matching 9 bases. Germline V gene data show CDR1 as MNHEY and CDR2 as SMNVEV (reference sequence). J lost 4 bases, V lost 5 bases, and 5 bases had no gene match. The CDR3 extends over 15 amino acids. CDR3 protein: CASSPGLAGTGELFF. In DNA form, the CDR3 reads TGTGCCAGCAGTCCGGGACTAGCTGGCACCGGGGAGCTGTTTTTT.

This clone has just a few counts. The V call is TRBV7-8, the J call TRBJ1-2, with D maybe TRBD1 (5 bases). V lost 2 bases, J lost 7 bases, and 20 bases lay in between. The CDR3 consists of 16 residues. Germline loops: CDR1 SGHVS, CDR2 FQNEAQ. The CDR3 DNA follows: TGTGCCAGCAGCTTAAGCAGGGATGGATATTATGGTGGCTACACCTTC. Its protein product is CASSLSRDGYYGGYTF.

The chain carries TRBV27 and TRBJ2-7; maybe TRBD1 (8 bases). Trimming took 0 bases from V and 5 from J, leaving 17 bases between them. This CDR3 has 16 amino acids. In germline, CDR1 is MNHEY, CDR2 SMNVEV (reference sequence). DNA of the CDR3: TGTGCCAGCAGTTTATCCCGAAACAGGGGGGGTAACGAGCAGTACTTC. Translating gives CASSLSRNRGGNEQYF.

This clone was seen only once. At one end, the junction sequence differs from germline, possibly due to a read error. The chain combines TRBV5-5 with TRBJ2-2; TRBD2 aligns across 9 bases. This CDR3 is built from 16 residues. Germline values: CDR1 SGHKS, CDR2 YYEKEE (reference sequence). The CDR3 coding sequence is TGTGCCAGCAGCTTGAATCCTAGCGGGAACGCCGGGGAGCTGTTTTTT. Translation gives CASSLNPSGNAGELFF.

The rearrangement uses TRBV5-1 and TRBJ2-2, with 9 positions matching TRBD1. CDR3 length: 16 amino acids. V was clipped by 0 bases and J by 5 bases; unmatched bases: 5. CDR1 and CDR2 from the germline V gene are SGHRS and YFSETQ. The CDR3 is CASSLATGGWTGELFF. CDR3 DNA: TGCGCCAGCAGCTTGGCGACAGGGGGATGGACCGGGGAGCTGTTTTTT.

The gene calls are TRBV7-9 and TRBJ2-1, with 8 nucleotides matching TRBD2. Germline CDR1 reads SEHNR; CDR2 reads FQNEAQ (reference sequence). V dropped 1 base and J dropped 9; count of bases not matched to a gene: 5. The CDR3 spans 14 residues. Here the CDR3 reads CASSLDGRAGEQFF. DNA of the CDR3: TGTGCCAGCAGCTTAGACGGGAGGGCCGGTGAGCAGTTCTTC.

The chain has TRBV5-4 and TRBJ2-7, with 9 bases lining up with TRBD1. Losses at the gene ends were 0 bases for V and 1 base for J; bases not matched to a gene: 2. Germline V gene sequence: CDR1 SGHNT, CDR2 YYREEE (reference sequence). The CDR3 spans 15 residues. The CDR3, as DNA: TGTGCCAGCAGCTTGGCGGGACAGGGATCCTACGAGCAGTACTTC. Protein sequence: CASSLAGQGSYEQYF.

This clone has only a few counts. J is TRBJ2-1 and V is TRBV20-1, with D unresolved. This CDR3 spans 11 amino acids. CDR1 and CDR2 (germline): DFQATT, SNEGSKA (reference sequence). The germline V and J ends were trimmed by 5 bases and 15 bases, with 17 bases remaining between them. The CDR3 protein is CSAELAPARFF. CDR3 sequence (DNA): TGCAGTGCTGAATTAGCCCCGGCTCGGTTCTTC.

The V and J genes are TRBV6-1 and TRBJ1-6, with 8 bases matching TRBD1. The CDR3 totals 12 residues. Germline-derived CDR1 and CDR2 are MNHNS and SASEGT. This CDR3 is CAAGGFNSPLHF. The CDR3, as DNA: TGTGCTGCAGGGGGCTTTAATTCACCCCTCCACTTT.

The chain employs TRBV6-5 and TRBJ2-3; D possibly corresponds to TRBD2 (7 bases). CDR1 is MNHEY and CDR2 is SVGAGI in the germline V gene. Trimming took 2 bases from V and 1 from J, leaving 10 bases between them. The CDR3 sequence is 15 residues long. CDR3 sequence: CASSYRGGGTDTQYF. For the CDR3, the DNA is TGTGCCAGCAGTTACAGGGGGGGAGGCACAGATACGCAGTATTTT.

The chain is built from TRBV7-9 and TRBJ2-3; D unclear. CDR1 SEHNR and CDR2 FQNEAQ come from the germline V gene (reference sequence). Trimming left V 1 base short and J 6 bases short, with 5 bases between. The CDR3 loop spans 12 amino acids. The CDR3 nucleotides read TGTGCCAGCAGCTTAGTGGGGGATACGCAGTATTTT. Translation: CASSLVGDTQYF.

CDR3: CASSQPTTYGYTF. The CDR3 coding sequence is TGTGCCAGCAGCCAACCGACAACCTATGGCTACACCTTC. This chain uses TRBV9 with TRBJ1-2; D is unclear. The CDR3 consists of 13 residues. The germline V and J ends were trimmed by 4 bases and 4 bases, with 11 bases remaining between them. Germline CDR1 reads SGDLS; CDR2 reads YYNGEE.

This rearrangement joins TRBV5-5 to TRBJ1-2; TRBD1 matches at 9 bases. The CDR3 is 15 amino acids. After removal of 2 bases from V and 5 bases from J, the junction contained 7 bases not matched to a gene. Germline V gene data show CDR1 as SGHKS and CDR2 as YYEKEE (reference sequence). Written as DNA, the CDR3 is TGTGCCAGCAGCTTAAGGACAGGGGAAGGGTATGGCTACACCTTC. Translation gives CASSLRTGEGYGYTF. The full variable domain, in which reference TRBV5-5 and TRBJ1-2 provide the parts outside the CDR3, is DAGVTQSPTHLIKTRGQQVTLRCSPISGHKSVSWYQQVLGQGPQFIFQYYEKEERGRGNFPDRFSARQFPNYSSELNVNALLLGDSALYLCASSLRTGEGYGYTFGSGTRLTVV.

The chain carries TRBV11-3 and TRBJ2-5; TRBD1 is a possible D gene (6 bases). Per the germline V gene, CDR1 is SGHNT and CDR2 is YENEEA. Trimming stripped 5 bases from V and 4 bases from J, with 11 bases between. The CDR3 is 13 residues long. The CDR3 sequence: CASSEVGGETQYF. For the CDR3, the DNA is TGTGCCAGCAGCGAAGTAGGGGGAGAGACCCAGTACTTC.

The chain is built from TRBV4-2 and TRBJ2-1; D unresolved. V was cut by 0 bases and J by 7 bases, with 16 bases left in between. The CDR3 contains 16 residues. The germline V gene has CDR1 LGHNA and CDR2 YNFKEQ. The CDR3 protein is CASSQDRITGWNEQFF. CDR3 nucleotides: TGTGCCAGCAGCCAAGATAGGATCACCGGGTGGAATGAGCAGTTCTTC.

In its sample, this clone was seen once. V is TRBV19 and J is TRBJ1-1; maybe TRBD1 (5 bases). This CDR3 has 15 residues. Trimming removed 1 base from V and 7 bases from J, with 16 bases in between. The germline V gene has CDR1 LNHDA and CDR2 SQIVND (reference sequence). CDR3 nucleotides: TGTGCCAGTAGTATAGGGGCAGGGACCCGCGGTGAAGCTTTCTTT. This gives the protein CASSIGAGTRGEAFF.

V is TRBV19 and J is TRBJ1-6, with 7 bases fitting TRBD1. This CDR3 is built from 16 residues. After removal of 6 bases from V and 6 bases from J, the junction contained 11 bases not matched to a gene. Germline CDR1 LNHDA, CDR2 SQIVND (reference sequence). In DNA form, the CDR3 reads TGTGCCAGTAGCCCCGGAGCAGGGGGAGGTAATTCACCCCTCCACTTT. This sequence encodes CASSPGAGGGNSPLHF.

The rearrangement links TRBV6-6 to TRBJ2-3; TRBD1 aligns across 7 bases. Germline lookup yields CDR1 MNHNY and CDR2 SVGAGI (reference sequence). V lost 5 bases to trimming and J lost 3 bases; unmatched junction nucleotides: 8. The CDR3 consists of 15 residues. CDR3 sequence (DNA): TGTGCCAGCAGTCAGGGACAGTCAGGGACAGATACGCAGTATTTT. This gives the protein CASSQGQSGTDTQYF.

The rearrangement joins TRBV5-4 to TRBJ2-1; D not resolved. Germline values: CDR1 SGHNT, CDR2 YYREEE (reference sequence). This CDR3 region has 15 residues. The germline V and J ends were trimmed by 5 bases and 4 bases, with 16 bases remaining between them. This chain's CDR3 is CASSPTSTYYNEQFF. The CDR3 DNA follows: TGTGCCAGCAGTCCGACCAGTACCTATTACAATGAGCAGTTCTTC.

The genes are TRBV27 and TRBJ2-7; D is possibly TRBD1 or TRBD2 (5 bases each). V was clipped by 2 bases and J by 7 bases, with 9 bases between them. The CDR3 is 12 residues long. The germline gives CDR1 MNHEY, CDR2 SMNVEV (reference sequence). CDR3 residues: CASSLPEGEQYF. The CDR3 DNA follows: TGTGCCAGCAGTTTACCCGAGGGGGAGCAGTACTTC.